This passage covers 5 T cell receptor beta chains from one sample sequenced in a study of blood T cell repertoires in COVID-19 (dated by TCRdb to 2018 to 2020). The library was obtained by the immunoSEQ multiplex PCR assay. This immuneACCESS table, as held by TCRdb, lists in-frame sequences with V and J called but not all clones. Of the missing ones, under half trace to an unresolved V gene in checked studies; the others have no known cause. The sample data list fewer than 250,000 clones, and over 75% of these were observed just once. The ten largest clones add up to around 12% of the sample. Material for sequencing was peripheral blood. The receptor set was obtained from a woman aged 50 to 60 with acute or convalescent COVID-19.

V gene TRBV2 combines with J gene TRBJ2-7; unclear D gene. The CDR3 covers 15 residues. CDR1 is SNHLY and CDR2 is FYNNEI in the germline V gene. Trimming removed 10 bases at V and 0 bases at J, with 19 bases between. The CDR3 DNA follows: TGTGCCATCTCCCTAATCGACGGGTACTCCTACGAGCAGTACTTC. Its translation: CAISLIDGYSYEQYF. Variable domain in full (rest from reference TRBV2 and TRBJ2-7): EPEVTQTPSHQVTQMGQEVILRCVPISNHLYFYWYRQILGQKVEFLVSFYNNEISEKSEIFDDQFSVERPDGSNFTLKIRSTKLEDSAMYFCAISLIDGYSYEQYFGPGTRLTVT.

The sample holds one count of this clone. J is TRBJ2-7 and V is TRBV7-8, with 7 bases that match TRBD1. With 3 bases clipped from V and 5 bases from J, the junction kept 4 bases outside the gene matches. The CDR3 is 13 amino acids. Germline V CDR1 and CDR2: SGHVS, FQNEAQ. The CDR3 reads CASSLGQSNEQYF. The CDR3 bases are TGTGCCAGCAGCTTGGGACAGTCCAACGAGCAGTACTTC.

The chain carries TRBV12-5 and TRBJ2-1, with 15 nucleotides matching TRBD2. CDR3 length: 18 residues. The trim removed 5 bases at V and 3 bases at J, leaving 8 bases unmatched. Germline V CDR1 and CDR2: LGHNT, FRNRAP. The CDR3 is CASGKGLAGGYLYNEQFF. As DNA, the CDR3 is TGTGCTAGTGGTAAGGGACTAGCGGGGGGTTATCTCTACAATGAGCAGTTCTTC.

The CDR3 sequence: CASSLQPGGLTDTQYF. Here the CDR3 DNA reads TGTGCCAGCAGCCTCCAACCGGGAGGGTTGACAGATACGCAGTATTTT. The gene calls are TRBV7-2 and TRBJ2-3; TRBD2 aligns across 8 bases. There are 16 residues in the CDR3. The germline gives CDR1 SGHTA, CDR2 FQGNSA. V gave up 5 bases and J gave up 3 bases; unmatched junction bases: 10.

The J gene is TRBJ2-1, the V gene TRBV24-1; 13 bases fit TRBD2. Unmatched junction bases numbered 7, after V lost 4 bases and J lost 8 bases. The germline gives CDR1 KGHDR, CDR2 SFDVKD. This CDR3 has 16 amino acids. CDR3 nucleotides: TGTGCCACCAGTGAGAGCGGGACTAGCGGGGTAGATGAGCAGTTCTTC. Residues: CATSESGTSGVDEQFF.